Shown below are 26 T cell receptor beta chains from a single sample sequenced in a study of T cell repertoires in cytomegalovirus infection. TCRdb passed the reads through MiXCR, listing each CDR3 protein once. The table lists 150,000 or so distinct CDR3 sequences, 20% to 30% of them singletons. The sample taken for sequencing was PBMCs. The receptors shown here come from a human donor in good health (CMV status not recorded). Some clones in this sample may be carry-over from other donors' samples.

The V and J genes are TRBV5-1 and TRBJ1-6, with TRBD1 matching 9 bases. The CDR3 consists of 16 residues. The ends lost 4 bases at V and 8 bases at J; junction bases unmatched: 10. Germline-derived CDR1 and CDR2 are SGHRS and YFSETQ. The CDR3 sequence is CASSKGQGLGDSPLHF. DNA of the CDR3: TGCGCCAGCAGCAAGGGACAGGGCCTCGGCGATTCACCCCTCCACTTT.

A few counts support this clonotype. J is TRBJ2-1 and V is TRBV7-6, with D maybe TRBD2 (6 bases). Per the germline V gene, CDR1 is SGHVS and CDR2 is FNYEAQ. V was shortened by 5 bases and J by 5 bases, with 13 bases between the two germline ends. This CDR3 contains 14 residues. As DNA, the CDR3 is TGTGCCAGCAGCCCCTCGGGAGTAAACAATGAGCAGTTCTTC. This encodes CASSPSGVNNEQFF.

This clonotype was seen more than once but under ten times. V is TRBV10-2 and J is TRBJ1-2; 8 bases match TRBD1. The germline V gene encodes CDR1 WSHSY and CDR2 SAAADI. CDR3 length: 11 residues. After removal of 4 bases from V and 12 bases from J, the junction contained 4 bases not matched to a gene. The CDR3, as DNA: TGCGCCAGCAGTGTAGGGGACAGGCACACCTTC. Amino acids: CASSVGDRHTF.

V and J are TRBV12-3 or TRBV12-4 and TRBJ1-2; 10 bases are shared with TRBD1. J was trimmed by 7 bases and V by 5 bases; bases with no gene match: 7. CDR3 length: 14 residues. The CDR3 nucleotides are TGTGCCAGCAGTCCCCGGACAGGGGGGTCTGGCTACACCTTC. Amino acid sequence: CASSPRTGGSGYTF.

This clonotype has ten or more counts. The chain employs TRBV12-3 or TRBV12-4 and TRBJ2-7; a weak D match, TRBD2 (6 bases). The germline V and J ends were trimmed by 4 bases and 4 bases, with 14 bases remaining between them. The CDR3 extends over 14 amino acids. In DNA, the CDR3 is TGTGCCAGCAGTTCCGGGGCCGGGGGTTACGAGCAGTACTTC. This gives the protein CASSSGAGGYEQYF.

V usage is TRBV20-1 and J usage is TRBJ2-1; TRBD2 matches at 10 bases. Germline V gene lookup returns CDR1 DFQATT and CDR2 SNEGSKA (reference sequence). V dropped 6 bases and J dropped 0; count of bases not matched to a gene: 20. CDR3 size: 20 residues. The CDR3 coding sequence is TGCAGTGCCATGGGCGCAGGGTTCGGCGTAGCGGGAGGCTCCTACAATGAGCAGTTCTTC. Translating it yields CSAMGAGFGVAGGSYNEQFF.

This clonotype was counted at least ten times. This rearrangement joins TRBV2 to TRBJ2-3; maybe TRBD2 (5 bases). The CDR3 is made up of 10 amino acids. V was cut by 11 bases and J by 14 bases, with 17 bases left in between. Germline CDR1 reads SNHLY; CDR2 reads FYNNEI. The CDR3 region has the DNA TGTGCCTCTGGGAGAGATAGCCCGTATTTT. Translation: CASGRDSPYF. Looking up the rest from reference TRBV2 and TRBJ2-3 gives the full variable domain: EPEVTQTPSHQVTQMGQEVILRCVPISNHLYFYWYRQILGQKVEFLVSFYNNEISEKSEIFDDQFSVERPDGSNFTLKIRSTKLEDSAMYFCASGRDSPYFGPGTRLTVL.

The chain carries TRBV6-2 or TRBV6-3 and TRBJ2-1, with D uncertain. The length of the CDR3 is 15 residues. Germline CDR1 and CDR2: MNHEY and SVGEGT. Trimming shortened V by 0 bases and J by 6 bases, and 12 bases separated the two germline ends. This CDR3 reads CASSYSEWTCNEQFF. CDR3 bases: TGTGCCAGCAGTTACTCGGAATGGACCTGCAATGAGCAGTTCTTC.

This chain uses TRBV7-2 with TRBJ2-4, with D possibly being TRBD1 (5 bases). Germline values: CDR1 SGHTA, CDR2 FQGNSA. This CDR3 comprises 13 residues. With 5 bases removed from V and 8 bases from J, the gap between germline ends came to 13 bases. The DNA for the CDR3 is TGTGCCAGCAGCCCAGCAGGGTGGGACATTCAGTACTTC. This encodes CASSPAGWDIQYF.

This clonotype was found a few times. The rearrangement joins TRBV6-8 to TRBJ2-3, with TRBD1 identical over 10 bases. The CDR3 has 15 residues. V shed 6 bases, J shed 5 bases, and the junction held 8 bases outside the gene matches. Germline CDR1 reads MNHGY; CDR2 reads SAAAGT. The CDR3 loop reads CASSLDRGSGDTQYF. DNA for the CDR3: TGTGCCAGCAGCCTGGACAGGGGGAGTGGAGATACGCAGTATTTT.

This clonotype was detected a few times. The V call is TRBV9, the J call TRBJ2-1, with D perhaps matching TRBD2 (6 bases). CDR3 length equals 17 residues. V lost 3 bases and J 0 bases, leaving 16 bases between the germline ends. Per the germline V gene, CDR1 is SGDLS and CDR2 is YYNGEE. The CDR3 DNA reads as TGTGCCAGCAGCGAAAAGGGACTCCGGAGCTCCTACAATGAGCAGTTCTTC. It is translated as CASSEKGLRSSYNEQFF. The full variable domain, completed using reference TRBV9 and TRBJ2-1, is DSGVTQTPKHLITATGQRVTLRCSPRSGDLSVYWYQQSLDQGLQFLIQYYNGEERAKGNILERFSAQQFPDLHSELNLSSLELGDSALYFCASSEKGLRSSYNEQFFGPGTRLTVL.

This sequence joins TRBV20-1 and TRBJ1-6, with D perhaps TRBD1 (6 bases). The germline CDR1 and CDR2 sequences are DFQATT and SNEGSKA (reference sequence). The CDR3 is 11 residues long. Trimming pared 3 bases from V and 18 bases from J, leaving 15 bases between. The CDR3 region is CSARVGGASHF. The CDR3 region has the DNA TGCAGTGCTAGGGTTGGGGGGGCCAGCCACTTT.

This clonotype was seen more than once but under ten times. This chain uses TRBV29-1 with TRBJ2-1, with 12 bases aligning to TRBD2. The CDR3 consists of 12 residues. The V gene end was trimmed by 7 bases and the J gene end by 6 bases; junction bases not matched to a gene: 1. Germline CDR1 is SQVTM and CDR2 is ANQGSEA. The CDR3 DNA reads as TGCAGCGGGACTAGCGGGATCAATGAGCAGTTCTTC. It is translated as CSGTSGINEQFF.

This rearrangement joins TRBV28 to TRBJ1-5, with 8 bases aligning to TRBD1. The CDR3 is 15 amino acids. Per the germline V gene, CDR1 is MDHEN and CDR2 is SYDVKM. J gave up 3 bases and V 6 bases, and 7 bases lay outside the gene matches. CDR3 protein: CASRDRGGPNQPQHF. The CDR3 DNA reads TGTGCCAGCAGAGACAGGGGTGGCCCCAATCAGCCCCAGCATTTT.

The chain recombines TRBV6-1 with TRBJ2-5; a weak D match, TRBD1 (6 bases). CDR1 is MNHNS and CDR2 is SASEGT in the germline V gene. The length of the CDR3 is 12 residues. Trimming took 11 bases from V and 3 from J, leaving 13 bases between them. This CDR3 reads CASSQGKETQYF. CDR3 sequence (DNA): TGTGCCTCTTCTCAGGGGAAAGAGACCCAGTACTTC.

The table lists this clonotype with many counts. This chain joins TRBV7-2 and TRBJ2-3; a weak D match, TRBD2 (6 bases). In germline, CDR1 is SGHTA, CDR2 FQGNSA. The CDR3 is 15 amino acids. Trimming took off 2 bases at V and 1 base at J, with 10 bases between the two ends. The DNA for the CDR3 is TGTGCCAGCAGCTTAAGGCCGGGGGGCACAGATACGCAGTATTTT. Amino acid sequence: CASSLRPGGTDTQYF.

The chain uses TRBV10-3 and TRBJ2-5; possibly TRBD1 or TRBD2 for D (5 bases each). Germline V CDR1 and CDR2: ENHRY, SYGVKD. The V end was cut by 2 bases, the J end by 3 bases, with 16 bases between. The CDR3 contains 16 residues. The CDR3 nucleotides are TGTGCCATCAGTGAGACCGATTCCGGGGCCGAAGAGACCCAGTACTTC. Its translation: CAISETDSGAEETQYF.

This clonotype was observed a few times. This chain uses TRBV5-8 with TRBJ1-2; possibly TRBD1 for D (5 bases). V gave up 1 base and J gave up 4 bases, with 11 bases separating them. This CDR3 region has 14 residues. The germline V gene encodes CDR1 SGHTS and CDR2 YDEGEE. This CDR3 reads CASSLPTVSYGYTF. The CDR3 nucleotides are TGTGCCAGCAGCTTGCCGACAGTCTCCTATGGCTACACCTTC.

There are a few counts of this clonotype. V is TRBV20-1 and J is TRBJ1-5; TRBD1 matches at 7 bases. Germline CDR1 and CDR2: DFQATT and SNEGSKA (reference sequence). Germline trimming cut 0 bases from V and 0 bases from J; bases unmatched to any gene: 8. The CDR3 contains 17 residues. The CDR3: CSARETGHLYSNQPQHF. The CDR3 DNA is TGCAGTGCTAGAGAGACAGGGCACCTCTATAGCAATCAGCCCCAGCATTTT.

This clonotype showed up many times. The genes are TRBV6-1 and TRBJ2-5; 9 nucleotides match TRBD2. This CDR3 has 14 amino acids. The V gene's germline CDR1 is MNHNS and CDR2 SASEGT. V lost 7 bases and J lost 5; bases outside the gene matches: 8. CDR3 DNA sequence: TGTGCCAGCACCCCCCTAGCGGGATTTGAGACCCAGTACTTC. It is translated as CASTPLAGFETQYF.

The V gene is TRBV6-2 or TRBV6-3, the J gene TRBJ2-7; maybe TRBD2 (5 bases). The CDR3 covers 13 residues. Trimming removed 7 bases at V and 0 bases at J, with 10 bases between. CDR1 is MNHEY, CDR2 SVGEGT, per germline. CDR3 DNA: TGTGCCAGCACATTCAGCGGCTCCTACGAGCAGTACTTC. The encoded protein is CASTFSGSYEQYF.

V gene TRBV15 combines with J gene TRBJ2-3; D is undetermined. CDR1 is LNHNV and CDR2 is YYDKDF in the germline V gene (reference sequence). This CDR3 comprises 14 residues. Trimming removed 0 bases from V and 0 bases from J, with 4 bases in between. The DNA for the CDR3 is TGTGCCACCAGCAGAGAACTGAGCACAGATACGCAGTATTTT. It is translated as CATSRELSTDTQYF.

CDR3 in DNA: TGTGCCAGCAGCGCCCAGGGTGGGCCTCGTGGACATGGCTACACCTTC. This codes for CASSAQGGPRGHGYTF. This chain connects TRBV7-3 to TRBJ1-2; D possibly corresponds to TRBD1 (5 bases). Germline V gene lookup returns CDR1 SGHTA and CDR2 FQGTGA. The CDR3 runs 16 residues. V lost 5 bases to trimming and J lost 6 bases, with 22 bases between them. Variable domain in full (rest from reference TRBV7-3 and TRBJ1-2): GAGVSQTPSNKVTEKGKYVELRCDPISGHTALYWYRQSLGQGPEFLIYFQGTGAADDSGLPNDRFFAVRPEGSVSTLKIQRTERGDSAVYLCASSAQGGPRGHGYTFGSGTRLTVV.

This sequence joins TRBV28 and TRBJ1-6, with D hard to call. V was shortened by 3 bases and J by 6 bases, with 15 bases between the two germline ends. CDR3 length equals 16 residues. Germline CDR1 reads MDHEN; CDR2 reads SYDVKM. CDR3 protein: CASSFRTEEGNSPLHF. The CDR3 region has the DNA TGTGCCAGCAGTTTCCGAACTGAGGAAGGTAATTCACCCCTCCACTTT. The full variable domain, in which reference TRBV28 and TRBJ1-6 provide the parts outside the CDR3, is DVKVTQSSRYLVKRTGEKVFLECVQDMDHENMFWYRQDPGLGLRLIYFSYDVKMKEKGDIPEGYSVSREKKERFSLILESASTNQTSMYLCASSFRTEEGNSPLHFGNGTRLTVT.

This chain connects TRBV2 to TRBJ2-7; 12 positions agree with TRBD1. CDR1 and CDR2 from the germline V gene are SNHLY and FYNNEI. The CDR3 extends over 16 amino acids. V trimming: 6 bases; J trimming: 4 bases; junction bases outside the gene matches: 10. The CDR3 nucleotides are TGTGCCAGCAGAAGCAGTAGGGACAGGGGGCAATACGAGCAGTACTTC. Amino acid sequence: CASRSSRDRGQYEQYF. The full variable domain, completed using reference TRBV2 and TRBJ2-7, is EPEVTQTPSHQVTQMGQEVILRCVPISNHLYFYWYRQILGQKVEFLVSFYNNEISEKSEIFDDQFSVERPDGSNFTLKIRSTKLEDSAMYFCASRSSRDRGQYEQYFGPGTRLTVT.

The V call is TRBV19, the J call TRBJ1-2; D is perhaps TRBD1 (5 bases). The CDR3 has 16 residues. Trimming cost V 8 bases and J 2 bases, with 21 bases left between them. Germline assignment: CDR1 LNHDA and CDR2 SQIVND (reference sequence). CDR3 DNA sequence: TGTGCCAGTGCCCCACTTCCGGGACCGCGAAACTATGGCTACACCTTC. It yields the protein CASAPLPGPRNYGYTF.